This T cell receptor beta chain was documented in a study of blood T cells in healthy people across ages. Germline CDR1 is SGHNT and CDR2 is YYREEE (reference sequence). The CDR3 is 14 residues long. Between the trimmed V and J ends, which lost 0 bases and 4 bases, there was a span of 10 bases. The second PCR ran about 6 to 11 cycles with a sample-barcoded 5' primer and J-beta primers. A tag from a template-switch adaptor with 12 random nucleotides marked each cDNA molecule. From the 5' RACE reads, TCRdb called clonotypes with MiXCR, one entry per CDR3 protein. The profile covers some 1 million distinct CDR3 sequences, with around 45% appearing a single time and approximately 19% taken by the ten largest. The authors drew about 10 milliliters of peripheral blood from each donor.

The chain joins TRBV5-4 to TRBJ1-2; D gene ambiguous. This clonotype was sampled from a woman aged 60 to 75 in good health. Specimen: blood. The CDR3 sequence is CASSLAKSGYGYTF. The CDR3 DNA is TGTGCCAGCAGCTTGGCCAAATCGGGCTATGGCTACACCTTC.